These 18 T cell receptor beta chains share one sample of origin, sequenced in a study of blood T cell repertoires in COVID-19. Produced via immunoSEQ multiplex PCR; TCRdb's table is partial and in-frame only. The data show approximately 170,000 clones, approximately 85% seen once. What was sequenced was peripheral blood. These receptors came from an elderly man with COVID-19, enrolled during active disease.

Only a few counts were recorded for this clone. This chain links TRBV11-2 with TRBJ1-1; D remains ambiguous. CDR3 length equals 14 residues. CDR1 and CDR2 (germline): SGHAT, FQNNGV. Trimming took off 3 bases at V and 4 bases at J, with 12 bases between the two ends. CDR3 bases: TGTGCCAGCAGCTTCAGTGTAGGGAGCACTGAAGCTTTCTTT. Amino acid sequence: CASSFSVGSTEAFF.

This chain uses TRBV6-5 with TRBJ1-1, with TRBD1 matching 10 bases. Germline CDR1 reads MNHEY; CDR2 reads SVGAGI. V was clipped by 10 bases and J by 10 bases; unmatched bases: 9. The CDR3 length is 12 residues. CDR3 DNA: TGTGCCACACAGGACAGGGGGTTAGGAGCTTTCTTT. Its translation is CATQDRGLGAFF.

The chain links TRBV2 to TRBJ1-3; 7 bases agree with TRBD1. The CDR3 has 12 residues. CDR1 is SNHLY, CDR2 FYNNEI, per germline. J lost 2 bases, V lost 11 bases, and 3 bases had no gene match. DNA of the CDR3: TGTGCCTATGGGACAGCTGGAAACACCATATATTTT. It translates to CAYGTAGNTIYF.

The chain has TRBV19 and TRBJ2-4; D possibly corresponds to TRBD1 (6 bases). This CDR3 region has 15 residues. Germline V gene lookup returns CDR1 LNHDA and CDR2 SQIVND (reference sequence). V lost 3 bases and J 3 bases, leaving 12 bases between the germline ends. CDR3 amino acids: CASSIEGVDKNIQYF. DNA for the CDR3: TGTGCCAGTAGTATTGAGGGGGTTGACAAAAACATTCAGTACTTC.

There are a few counts of this clone. The V gene is TRBV20-1, the J gene TRBJ2-3; 7 nucleotides align to TRBD1. J was trimmed by 6 bases and V by 4 bases; bases with no gene match: 1. This CDR3 spans 11 amino acids. Germline-derived CDR1 and CDR2 are DFQATT and SNEGSKA (reference sequence). CDR3 sequence (DNA): TGCAGTGCTAAACAGGGGGATACGCAGTATTTT. Translation gives CSAKQGDTQYF.

The V and J genes are TRBV11-3 and TRBJ2-5, with D possibly being TRBD2 (6 bases). Germline values: CDR1 SGHNT, CDR2 YENEEA. V lost 1 base, J lost 3 bases, and 12 bases lay in between. This CDR3 region has 15 residues. Here the CDR3 DNA reads TGTGCCAGCAGCTTAGTGGTATCGGGGGAAGAGACCCAGTACTTC. The encoded protein is CASSLVVSGEETQYF.

This sequence joins TRBV27 and TRBJ1-5, with 10 positions matching TRBD1. J was trimmed by 6 bases and V by 2 bases; bases with no gene match: 4. CDR3 length equals 15 residues. The germline V gene has CDR1 MNHEY and CDR2 SMNVEV (reference sequence). The CDR3, as DNA: TGTGCCAGCAGTTTAAGACAGGGGGCGGGTCAGCCCCAGCATTTT. It translates to CASSLRQGAGQPQHF.

CDR3 sequence: CASSVRGQGGYGYTF. In DNA, the CDR3 is TGTGCCAGCAGCGTAAGGGGCCAGGGTGGCTATGGCTACACCTTC. J is TRBJ1-2 and V is TRBV9, with a possible D match to TRBD1 (5 bases). Trimming left V 1 base short and J 4 bases short, with 14 bases between. Germline-derived CDR1 and CDR2 are SGDLS and YYNGEE. This CDR3 is 15 amino acids long.

J is TRBJ1-3 and V is TRBV10-1; no reliable D call. V was pared by 7 bases and J by 5 bases, with 15 bases between. This CDR3 contains 14 residues. Germline V gene data show CDR1 as WNHNN and CDR2 as SYGVQD (reference sequence). The CDR3 loop is CASTEGMGRNTIYF. CDR3 nucleotides: TGCGCCAGCACCGAAGGAATGGGCCGAAACACCATATATTTT.

The chain couples TRBV6-5 to TRBJ1-3, with 7 nucleotides matching TRBD1. Germline assignment: CDR1 MNHEY and CDR2 SVGAGI. This CDR3 has 14 residues. With V trimmed by 6 bases and J by 2 bases, 4 bases remained unmatched. In DNA, the CDR3 is TGTGCCAGCAGAGACACAGGGGCTGGAAACACCATATATTTT. Encoded protein: CASRDTGAGNTIYF.

This clone was seen just once. The chain has TRBV28 and TRBJ2-3; D gene unclear. The V gene lost 10 bases and the J gene lost 5 bases, with 13 bases spanning the gap. This CDR3 is 12 amino acids long. CDR1 is MDHEN and CDR2 is SYDVKM in the germline V gene. The CDR3 nucleotides read TGTGCCATTTCCCCCTCGGTAGATACGCAGTATTTT. It specifies CAISPSVDTQYF.

A single count supports this clone. The rearrangement links TRBV18 to TRBJ2-5, with 7 positions matching TRBD1. Losses at the gene ends were 3 bases for V and 5 bases for J; bases not matched to a gene: 3. The CDR3 length is 13 residues. The germline CDR1 and CDR2 sequences are KGHSH and LQKENI. In DNA, the CDR3 is TGTGCCAGCTCACCGGACAGGTGGGAGACCCAGTACTTC. Protein: CASSPDRWETQYF.

In its sample, this clone was seen once. The chain uses TRBV5-1 and TRBJ2-1; tentative D call: TRBD1 (5 bases). Trimming stripped 1 base from V and 8 bases from J, with 7 bases between. CDR1 is SGHRS, CDR2 YFSETQ, per germline. This CDR3 contains 12 residues. In nucleotides, the CDR3 is TGCGCCAGCAGCTTGCAGGGCGATGAGCAGTTCTTC. Translation: CASSLQGDEQFF.

The chain joins TRBV7-9 to TRBJ1-2, with TRBD1 as a possible D gene (5 bases). V was pared by 5 bases and J by 5 bases, with 15 bases between. The germline V gene has CDR1 SEHNR and CDR2 FQNEAQ (reference sequence). The CDR3 covers 14 residues. Written as DNA, the CDR3 is TGTGCCAGCAGCGCTGTTACGGGACTTTATGGCTACACCTTC. Translation: CASSAVTGLYGYTF.

A few counts support this clone. The rearrangement links TRBV5-1 to TRBJ2-3; TRBD2 aligns across 7 bases. V was pared by 1 base and J by 2 bases, with 4 bases of the junction left unmatched. The CDR3 is made up of 15 amino acids. The germline CDR1 and CDR2 sequences are SGHRS and YFSETQ. CDR3 nucleotides: TGCGCCAGCAGCTTGTATAGCGGGCTCACAGATACGCAGTATTTT. It specifies CASSLYSGLTDTQYF.

The chain joins TRBV28 to TRBJ1-2, with a weak D call TRBD1 (5 bases). CDR3 length: 15 amino acids. CDR1 is MDHEN, CDR2 SYDVKM, per germline. Trimming shortened V by 3 bases and J by 8 bases, and 19 bases separated the two germline ends. DNA of the CDR3: TGTGCCAGCAGTTTTGGGGCACAAAAAAACGGAGGCTACACCTTC. Its protein product is CASSFGAQKNGGYTF.

The genes are TRBV9 and TRBJ1-6; D unresolved. This CDR3 has 13 amino acids. Per germline, CDR1 SGDLS and CDR2 YYNGEE. The germline V and J ends were trimmed by 4 bases and 6 bases, with 8 bases remaining between them. CDR3 in amino acids: CASSYSGNSPLHF. CDR3 bases: TGTGCCAGCAGCTACAGCGGTAATTCACCCCTCCACTTT.

This clone was seen a single time. The gene calls are TRBV5-1 and TRBJ1-1, with D unclear. The CDR3 loop spans 13 amino acids. Germline V CDR1 and CDR2: SGHRS, YFSETQ. Trimming removed 4 bases at V and 0 bases at J, with 7 bases between. The CDR3 protein is CASSHYMNTEAFF. CDR3 DNA sequence: TGCGCCAGCAGCCATTACATGAACACTGAAGCTTTCTTT.